The sequence of this T cell receptor beta chain was determined in a study of shared clonotypes between healthy human individuals. CDR1 and CDR2 (germline): SGHVS, FQNEAQ. The ends were cut back, 3 bases at V and 1 base at J, with 9 bases in the middle. The CDR3 covers 14 residues. Splitting the CD4+ cells yielded a CD45RA+ naive subset and a CD45RA-negative memory subset. Only in-frame clones appear in the TCRdb table, and some are missing; sequencing was by immunoSEQ multiplex PCR. The repertoire includes about 2.4 million clones, 90% to 95% of them detected once, and around 0.4% sits in the top ten.

The sequencing input was naive CD4+ T cells from PBMCs. The subset here: CD45RA+ positively selected. J is TRBJ2-5 and V is TRBV7-8; D may be TRBD1 (5 bases). The source is a man younger than 30 in good health. Some clones in this sample may be carry-over from other donors' samples. The CDR3 coding sequence is TGTGCCAGCAGCTTGACAGCGATCCAAGAGACCCAGTACTTC. It encodes CASSLTAIQETQYF.